This T cell receptor beta chain was recovered during a study of post-analysis software for immune sequencing data. Study background: Patients had relapsing-remitting, secondary progressive or progressive-relapsing multiple sclerosis; some lacked subtype. Findings and caveats of the study: Included in a set of several TRBV segments more frequent in patients than controls were TRBV5-6, TRBV5-1 and TRBV20-1. Samples sharing a preparation batch grouped tightly together when assessed by F measure.

This clonotype came up many times. The antigen is not known. This CDR3 contains 12 residues. V was pared by 6 bases and J by 3 bases, with 8 bases between. CDR1 and CDR2 (germline): MNHEY, SVGAGI. Prepared TCR beta cDNA libraries contained unique molecular identifiers. From about 1 to 10 million T cells, around 500,000 cDNA molecules were obtained. MiXCR, run by TCRdb on the PCR reads, gives a single entry per CDR3 protein. This sample carries some 240,000 distinct CDR3 sequences, 36% of them seen once, and the ten largest clones take approximately 4.6%. The sample consisted of blood. The TCR originated in a girl between 10 and 17 years old with multiple sclerosis. The chain combines TRBV6-5 with TRBJ1-2, with unresolved D. For the CDR3, the DNA is TGTGCCAGCAGCATGGACCACTATGGCTACACCTTC. Translating it yields CASSMDHYGYTF.